Listed here are 23 T cell receptor beta chains from one sample, sequenced in a study of PD-1 blockade in classical Hodgkin lymphoma. In every patient, relapse followed autologous stem cell transplantation, while exposure to brentuximab vedotin differed. The method was immunoSEQ multiplex PCR; TCRdb's version includes in-frame clones alone and lacks a portion of them. The sample has a few thousand clones; 50% to 70% are singletons. Here the sequenced sample was peripheral blood mononuclear cells (PBMCs), taken at baseline. Source of these receptors: a human donor with classical Hodgkin lymphoma.

The V and J genes are TRBV7-2 and TRBJ2-7, with D maybe TRBD1 (6 bases). CDR1 and CDR2 from the germline V gene are SGHTA and FQGNSA. The ends were cut back, 6 bases at V and 4 bases at J, with 16 bases in the middle. The CDR3 is made up of 14 amino acids. The DNA for the CDR3 is TGTGCCAGCAGTGTAACAGGGTCTTGGTACGAGCAGTACTTC. Protein: CASSVTGSWYEQYF.

The chain carries TRBV30 and TRBJ2-1; 8 nucleotides align to TRBD2. CDR3 length: 14 residues. Per germline, CDR1 GTSNPN and CDR2 SVGIG (reference sequence). Trimming took 8 bases from V and 5 from J; bases not matched to a gene: 11. The CDR3 sequence: CAASGGPNDNEQFF. The CDR3 bases are TGTGCCGCAAGCGGGGGCCCCAACGACAATGAGCAGTTCTTC.

The chain is built from TRBV27 and TRBJ1-1, with unresolved D. The CDR3 loop spans 13 amino acids. The V end was cut by 5 bases, the J end by 5 bases, with 12 bases between. Per the germline V gene, CDR1 is MNHEY and CDR2 is SMNVEV (reference sequence). CDR3 nucleotides: TGTGCCAGCAGTCCGTACGGGCGTACTGAAGCTTTCTTT. Translating gives CASSPYGRTEAFF.

This chain links TRBV5-7 with TRBJ1-2; 8 bases agree with TRBD1. TRBV5-7 is reported as an ORF; its role is uncertain. The CDR3 is made up of 13 amino acids. Germline trimming cut 4 bases from V and 7 bases from J; bases unmatched to any gene: 6. CDR3 region: CASSPGQVVGYTF. The DNA for the CDR3 is TGTGCCAGCAGCCCGGGACAGGTGGTTGGCTACACCTTC.

The genes are TRBV6-6 and TRBJ2-3; maybe TRBD1 (5 bases). Germline values: CDR1 MNHNY, CDR2 SVGAGI (reference sequence). V was pared by 7 bases and J by 6 bases, with 8 bases between. The CDR3 is made up of 11 amino acids. CDR3 sequence: CASTRQDTQYF. The DNA of the CDR3 is TGTGCCAGCACCCGACAGGATACGCAGTATTTT.

The chain links TRBV4-3 to TRBJ2-7, with TRBD2 matching over 7 bases. Losses at the gene ends were 4 bases for V and 0 bases for J; bases not matched to a gene: 3. From germline, CDR1 is LGHNA and CDR2 YSLEER. The CDR3 runs 14 residues. In DNA form, the CDR3 reads TGCGCCAGCAGCCCCCGACTAGCCTCCTACGAGCAGTACTTC. Its protein product is CASSPRLASYEQYF.

The chain uses TRBV14 and TRBJ2-1, with TRBD2 matching over 9 bases. The germline V gene has CDR1 SGHDN and CDR2 FVKESK. This CDR3 contains 19 residues. Unmatched junction bases numbered 18, after V lost 3 bases and J lost 6 bases. The CDR3 region is CASSHFGGQWGSGSNEQFF. The CDR3 DNA reads as TGTGCCAGCAGCCATTTCGGGGGGCAGTGGGGTAGCGGGAGCAATGAGCAGTTCTTC.

This clone was observed once. CDR3: CASSYRQGSYNEQFF. The CDR3 bases are TGTGCCAGCAGTTACCGACAGGGATCCTACAATGAGCAGTTCTTC. The genes are TRBV14 and TRBJ2-1; 7 bases line up with TRBD1. The CDR3 has 15 amino acids. V lost 6 bases, J lost 1 base, and 6 bases stayed unmatched. Germline values: CDR1 SGHDN, CDR2 FVKESK.

The chain is built from TRBV2 and TRBJ1-1; D perhaps matches TRBD1 (5 bases). The CDR3 is 13 amino acids. Germline loops: CDR1 SNHLY, CDR2 FYNNEI. V lost 8 bases and J lost 4, with 14 bases in between. The CDR3 nucleotides are TGTGCCAGCGGAGAGGGGATGGGCACTGAAGCTTTCTTT. Translating gives CASGEGMGTEAFF.

V gene TRBV20-1 combines with J gene TRBJ2-1; 7 positions agree with TRBD1. V gave up 5 bases and J gave up 8 bases; unmatched junction bases: 3. Germline CDR1 is DFQATT and CDR2 is SNEGSKA (reference sequence). The CDR3 contains 11 residues. The CDR3 is CSAGQGDEQFF. Here the CDR3 DNA reads TGCAGTGCTGGCCAGGGGGATGAGCAGTTCTTC.

The V and J genes are TRBV27 and TRBJ1-1, with TRBD1 matching 8 bases. V was pared by 6 bases and J by 4 bases, with 7 bases of the junction left unmatched. This CDR3 is built from 14 residues. CDR1 and CDR2 (germline): MNHEY, SMNVEV (reference sequence). CDR3 coding DNA: TGTGCCAGCAGCCAGGGGGCGAGGGGCACTGAAGCTTTCTTT. Its protein is CASSQGARGTEAFF.

The chain couples TRBV6-6 to TRBJ2-3; possible D gene TRBD2, 5 bases. The V end lost 0 bases, the J end lost 13 bases, and 17 bases lay between the germline ends. Germline assignment: CDR1 MNHNY and CDR2 SVGAGI (reference sequence). The CDR3 covers 14 residues. CDR3 residues: CASSYSGWNSGKYF. In DNA, the CDR3 is TGTGCCAGCAGTTACTCGGGGTGGAACTCGGGAAAGTATTTT.

V and J are TRBV2 and TRBJ1-1; no clear D gene. From germline, CDR1 is SNHLY and CDR2 FYNNEI. CDR3 length equals 16 residues. The V end lost 2 bases, the J end lost 3 bases, and 16 bases lay between the germline ends. The CDR3, as DNA: TGTGCCAGCAGTGAAAGTCGGCCTTTGTCGTACACTGAAGCTTTCTTT. Translating gives CASSESRPLSYTEAFF.

The chain combines TRBV7-4 with TRBJ1-1; no firm D call. Germline loops: CDR1 SGHVT, CDR2 SQSDAQ. The germline V and J ends were trimmed by 1 base and 6 bases, with 12 bases remaining between them. The CDR3 covers 14 residues. The CDR3 nucleotides are TGTGCCAGCAGCTTAGTTCAGCCGCAGGCTGAAGCTTTCTTT. Protein sequence: CASSLVQPQAEAFF.

This chain connects TRBV7-8 to TRBJ2-2; 12 bases align to TRBD2. The V and J ends lost 1 base and 5 bases, in that order; junction bases with no gene match: 11. The CDR3 has 19 amino acids. From germline, CDR1 is SGHVS and CDR2 FQNEAQ. CDR3 nucleotides: TGTGCCAGCAGCTTAGGTCCTTCTAGCGGGAGGGCCAGGACCGGGGAGCTGTTTTTT. Amino acids: CASSLGPSSGRARTGELFF.

This clone has only a few counts. The chain carries TRBV30 and TRBJ1-2; D call uncertain. Looked up from germline, CDR1 is GTSNPN and CDR2 is SVGIG (reference sequence). Trimming took 1 base from V and 3 from J, leaving 9 bases between them. The CDR3 covers 13 residues. The DNA of the CDR3 is TGTGCCTGGAGTGAAAGTCAGTACTATGGCTACACCTTC. The encoded protein is CAWSESQYYGYTF.

The J gene is TRBJ1-1, the V gene TRBV5-4; D might be TRBD1 (6 bases). V was cut by 3 bases and J by 0 bases, with 12 bases left in between. The germline CDR1 and CDR2 sequences are SGHNT and YYREEE (reference sequence). The CDR3 is made up of 15 amino acids. CDR3 in amino acids: CASSSEQGLNTEAFF. CDR3 DNA sequence: TGTGCCAGCAGCTCAGAACAGGGCCTGAACACTGAAGCTTTCTTT. Based on the CDR3 plus reference TRBV5-4 and TRBJ1-1, the full variable domain is ETGVTQSPTHLIKTRGQQVTLRCSSQSGHNTVSWYQQALGQGPQFIFQYYREEENGRGNFPPRFSGLQFPNYSSELNVNALELDDSALYLCASSSEQGLNTEAFFGQGTRLTVV.

The V gene is TRBV4-2, the J gene TRBJ1-2; D not certain. The CDR3 is made up of 13 amino acids. The ends were cut back, 5 bases at V and 4 bases at J, with 11 bases in the middle. Germline CDR1 reads LGHNA; CDR2 reads YNFKEQ. CDR3 sequence (DNA): TGTGCCAGCAGCTTCGGCAGCGGCTATGGCTACACCTTC. Translating gives CASSFGSGYGYTF.

The rearrangement links TRBV2 to TRBJ1-6, with D maybe TRBD1 (6 bases). Trimming pared 4 bases from V and 6 bases from J, leaving 16 bases between. Germline V CDR1 and CDR2: SNHLY, FYNNEI. The CDR3 has 16 residues. The CDR3 coding sequence is TGTGCCAGCAGTGGACAGGCCGACTGGGGTAATTCACCCCTCCACTTT. Translating it yields CASSGQADWGNSPLHF.

The chain uses TRBV30 and TRBJ2-5; no clear D gene. V lost 0 bases to trimming and J lost 2 bases, with 10 bases between them. Germline-derived CDR1 and CDR2 are GTSNPN and SVGIG (reference sequence). The CDR3 consists of 14 residues. In DNA, the CDR3 is TGTGCCTGGAGTGTAGACCCCCGTCAAGAGACCCAGTACTTC. It specifies CAWSVDPRQETQYF. Based on the CDR3 plus reference TRBV30 and TRBJ2-5, the full variable domain is SQTIHQWPATLVQPVGSPLSLECTVEGTSNPNLYWYRQAAGRGLQLLFYSVGIGQISSEVPQNLSASRPQDRQFILSSKKLLLSDSGFYLCAWSVDPRQETQYFGPGTRLLVL.

The genes are TRBV4-1 and TRBJ2-2, with 7 bases fitting TRBD1. V lost 4 bases to trimming and J lost 6 bases; unmatched junction nucleotides: 8. Germline values: CDR1 MGHRA, CDR2 YSYEKL. The CDR3 covers 15 residues. The CDR3 loop is CASSPQRGQAGELFF. CDR3 DNA sequence: TGCGCCAGCAGCCCCCAGAGGGGGCAGGCCGGGGAGCTGTTTTTT.

In this sample, this clone turned up once. The V gene is TRBV28, the J gene TRBJ2-5; maybe TRBD2 (6 bases). Germline V gives CDR1 MDHEN, CDR2 SYDVKM. Trimming removed 2 bases from V and 3 bases from J, with 10 bases in between. The CDR3 spans 14 residues. The CDR3, as DNA: TGTGCCAGCAGTTTACGGGGGTGGGAAGAGACCCAGTACTTC. Translated: CASSLRGWEETQYF.

The chain joins TRBV6-5 to TRBJ1-1, with D unclear. The CDR3 has 14 amino acids. V lost 7 bases and J 5 bases, leaving 17 bases between the germline ends. CDR1 and CDR2 (germline): MNHEY, SVGAGI. The CDR3 loop reads CASISIMGSTEAFF. The CDR3 DNA is TGTGCCAGCATCTCAATTATGGGATCGACTGAAGCTTTCTTT.